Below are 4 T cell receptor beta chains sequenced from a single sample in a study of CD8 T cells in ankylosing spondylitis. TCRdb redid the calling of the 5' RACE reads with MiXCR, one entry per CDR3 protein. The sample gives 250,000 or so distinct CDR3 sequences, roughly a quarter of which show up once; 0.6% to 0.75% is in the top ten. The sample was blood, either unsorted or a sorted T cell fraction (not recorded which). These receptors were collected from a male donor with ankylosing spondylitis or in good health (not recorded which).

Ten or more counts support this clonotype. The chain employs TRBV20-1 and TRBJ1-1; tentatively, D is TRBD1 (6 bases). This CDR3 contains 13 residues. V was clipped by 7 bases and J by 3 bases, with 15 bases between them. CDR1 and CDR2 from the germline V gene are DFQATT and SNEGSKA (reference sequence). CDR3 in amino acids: CSVATGTDTEAFF. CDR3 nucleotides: TGCAGTGTAGCAACAGGGACGGACACTGAAGCTTTCTTT.

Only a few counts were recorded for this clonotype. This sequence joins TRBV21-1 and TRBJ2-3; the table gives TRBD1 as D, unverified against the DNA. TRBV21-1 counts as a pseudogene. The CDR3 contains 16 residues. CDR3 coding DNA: TGTGCCAGCAGCAAGAACAGGGGGCAGGCGACAGATACGCAGTATTTT. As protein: CASSKNRGQATDTQYF.

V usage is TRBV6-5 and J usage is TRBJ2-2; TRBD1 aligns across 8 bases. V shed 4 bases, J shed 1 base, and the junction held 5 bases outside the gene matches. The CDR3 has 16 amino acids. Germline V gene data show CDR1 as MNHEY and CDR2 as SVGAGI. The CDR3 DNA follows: TGTGCCAGCAGTTCCGTAGGGACAGGGAACACCGGGGAGCTGTTTTTT. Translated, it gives CASSSVGTGNTGELFF.

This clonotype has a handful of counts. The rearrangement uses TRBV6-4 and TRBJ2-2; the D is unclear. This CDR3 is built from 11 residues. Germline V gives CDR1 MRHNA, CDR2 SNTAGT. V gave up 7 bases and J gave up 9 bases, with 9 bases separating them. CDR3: CASTPPRELFF. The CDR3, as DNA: TGTGCCAGCACCCCACCGCGGGAGCTGTTTTTT.